This passage covers 32 T cell receptor beta chains from one sample sequenced in a study of T-cell reconstitution after alpha-beta-depleted transplantation in children. The TCRbeta library incorporated unique molecular identifiers. In TCRdb, the PCR reads were re-called with MiXCR into one record per CDR3 protein. Of a few hundred thousand distinct CDR3 sequences in the sample, over 7% are singletons; the top ten hold 9.1%. Study-level findings and limits: Newly produced T cells mostly provided counts and TCRbeta diversity after one year, as hyperexpanded clones declined.

No antigens are known for them. This sample comprised peripheral blood, obtained 360 days after TCRalphabeta/CD19-depleted stem cell transplant. Source of these receptors: a female patient aged 2 to 10 who had a stem cell transplant for Fanconi anemia, so the T cells may come from the graft donor.

This rearrangement joins TRBV5-1 to TRBJ1-2; D may be TRBD1 (6 bases). This CDR3 spans 16 amino acids. CDR1 and CDR2 (germline): SGHRS, YFSETQ. The ends were cut back, 0 bases at V and 7 bases at J, with 19 bases in the middle. The CDR3: CASSLEALMGAGGYTF. CDR3 nucleotide sequence: TGCGCCAGCAGCTTGGAGGCATTAATGGGGGCGGGTGGCTACACCTTC.

The chain joins TRBV4-2 to TRBJ1-1; no definite D call. Trimming shortened V by 2 bases and J by 1 base, and 8 bases separated the two germline ends. CDR1 is LGHNA, CDR2 YNFKEQ, per germline. CDR3 size: 14 residues. CDR3: CASSQITENTEAFF. As DNA, the CDR3 is TGTGCCAGCAGCCAAATCACAGAGAACACTGAAGCTTTCTTT.

At least ten counts were recorded for this clonotype. The CDR3 bases are TGTGCCAGCAGCCAGGAATGGCAGGTCCAAGAGACCCAGTACTTC. Its translation: CASSQEWQVQETQYF. The chain couples TRBV11-2 to TRBJ2-5; the D is unclear. CDR1 SGHAT and CDR2 FQNNGV come from the germline V gene. CDR3 size: 15 residues. V gave up 5 bases and J gave up 1 base, with 14 bases separating them.

Ten or more counts support this clonotype. The chain joins TRBV6-5 to TRBJ2-2; possible D gene TRBD2, 5 bases. Per germline, CDR1 MNHEY and CDR2 SVGAGI. This CDR3 is built from 15 residues. V was pared by 0 bases and J by 5 bases, with 10 bases between. CDR3 amino acids: CASSYSWRRTGELFF. CDR3 DNA sequence: TGTGCCAGCAGTTACTCGTGGAGGAGAACCGGGGAGCTGTTTTTT.

This clonotype was observed many times. V gene TRBV6-5 combines with J gene TRBJ2-2; 7 nucleotides line up with TRBD2. Germline lookup yields CDR1 MNHEY and CDR2 SVGAGI. The CDR3 is made up of 13 amino acids. Trimming cost V 7 bases and J 9 bases; bases outside gene matches: 8. The CDR3 DNA reads TGTGCCAGCATCGCGTCGCGGGAGTGGGAGCTGTTTTTT. Translation: CASIASREWELFF.

Only a few counts were recorded for this clonotype. The genes are TRBV6-5 and TRBJ2-1; D assignment may be TRBD1 or TRBD2 (5 bases each). V gave up 2 bases and J gave up 10 bases, with 12 bases separating them. The CDR3 length is 13 residues. Germline V gene sequence: CDR1 MNHEY, CDR2 SVGAGI. Here the CDR3 reads CASSYDGTEEQFF. The CDR3 DNA sequence: TGTGCCAGCAGTTACGACGGGACGGAGGAGCAGTTCTTC.

This clonotype came up many times. This chain joins TRBV20-1 and TRBJ1-3; D perhaps matches TRBD1 (5 bases). CDR1 is DFQATT and CDR2 is SNEGSKA in the germline V gene (reference sequence). This CDR3 comprises 13 residues. V was trimmed by 6 bases and J by 3 bases, leaving 12 bases between them. The CDR3 DNA reads as TGCAGTGCCCGAACAGGTGGTGGAAACACCATATATTTT. Protein: CSARTGGGNTIYF.

The chain couples TRBV6-5 to TRBJ1-2; perhaps TRBD1 as D (5 bases). From germline, CDR1 is MNHEY and CDR2 SVGAGI. This CDR3 has 14 amino acids. Trimming took 2 bases from V and 7 from J, leaving 14 bases between them. The CDR3 here is CASSYGSGISGYTF. The CDR3 bases are TGTGCCAGCAGTTACGGATCAGGGATTTCTGGCTACACCTTC.

This clonotype has just a few counts. The chain couples TRBV6-5 to TRBJ2-1, with 7 bases aligning to TRBD2. The CDR3 length is 16 residues. CDR1 and CDR2 (germline): MNHEY, SVGAGI. Unmatched junction bases numbered 7, after V lost 3 bases and J lost 2 bases. CDR3 sequence: CASSYSSSGTYNEQFF. CDR3 coding DNA: TGTGCCAGCAGTTATAGCAGCAGCGGGACCTACAATGAGCAGTTCTTC.

The V gene is TRBV18, the J gene TRBJ1-2, with a tentative D call TRBD1 (6 bases). The V end lost 3 bases, the J end lost 0 bases, and 17 bases lay between the germline ends. The CDR3 is 17 residues long. CDR1 KGHSH and CDR2 LQKENI come from the germline V gene. The CDR3 spells CASSPLAGELANYGYTF. CDR3 nucleotide sequence: TGTGCCAGCTCACCTCTGGCAGGGGAGTTAGCTAACTATGGCTACACCTTC.

This clonotype was seen only a few times. The genes are TRBV7-9 and TRBJ2-7; TRBD1 agrees at 10 bases. CDR3 size: 17 residues. Germline CDR1 is SEHNR and CDR2 is FQNEAQ (reference sequence). The V and J ends lost 4 bases and 5 bases, in that order; junction bases with no gene match: 14. The CDR3 region has the DNA TGTGCCAGCAGCTCGGGTACCCCGACAGGGGGCGAGAACGAGCAGTACTTC. This sequence encodes CASSSGTPTGGENEQYF.

The rearrangement joins TRBV20-1 to TRBJ2-5, with D possibly TRBD2 on 5 matching bases. CDR1 and CDR2 (germline): DFQATT, SNEGSKA (reference sequence). The V gene lost 4 bases and the J gene lost 4 bases, with 13 bases spanning the gap. The CDR3 has 13 residues. Here the CDR3 reads CSAITRSAETQYF. CDR3 nucleotides: TGCAGTGCTATTACTAGGTCAGCAGAGACCCAGTACTTC.

This clonotype was recorded at least ten times. This rearrangement joins TRBV29-1 to TRBJ1-3, with D perhaps matching TRBD1 (5 bases). Germline CDR1 and CDR2: SQVTM and ANQGSEA. Trimming removed 6 bases at V and 0 bases at J, with 9 bases between. The CDR3 spans 13 residues. CDR3 in amino acids: CSVGLHSGNTIYF. The CDR3 DNA follows: TGCAGCGTGGGACTGCACTCTGGAAACACCATATATTTT.

In this sample, this clonotype turned up a few times. The rearrangement uses TRBV5-1 and TRBJ2-7, with 7 bases aligning to TRBD1. The germline gives CDR1 SGHRS, CDR2 YFSETQ. The CDR3 extends over 15 amino acids. With 2 bases clipped from V and 0 bases from J, the junction kept 5 bases outside the gene matches. CDR3 nucleotide sequence: TGCGCCAGCAGCTTACCTGACAGGGCCTCCTACGAGCAGTACTTC. Residues: CASSLPDRASYEQYF.

With respect to this clonotype: A much bigger clone sits one base away, suggesting this may be a read error. The chain uses TRBV20-1 and TRBJ2-5; possible D gene TRBD2, 5 bases. Germline V gene data show CDR1 as DFQATT and CDR2 as SNEGSKA (reference sequence). The CDR3 has 14 amino acids. V was shortened by 7 bases and J by 9 bases, with 24 bases between the two germline ends. In nucleotides, the CDR3 is TGCAGTGTGAAGCGGAGCGGTAATCGTGAGGCCCAGTACTTC. Residues: CSVKRSGNREAQYF.

The sample holds many counts of this clonotype. The gene calls are TRBV20-1 and TRBJ2-7; D might be TRBD1 (5 bases). The germline gives CDR1 DFQATT, CDR2 SNEGSKA (reference sequence). CDR3 size: 14 residues. Trimming removed 0 bases from V and 5 bases from J, with 14 bases in between. CDR3 bases: TGCAGTGCTAGAGATTCAGGGCTATTGAACGAGCAGTACTTC. Residues: CSARDSGLLNEQYF.

V gene TRBV20-1 combines with J gene TRBJ1-2; no definite D call. CDR1 DFQATT and CDR2 SNEGSKA come from the germline V gene (reference sequence). V lost 0 bases and J 3 bases, leaving 17 bases between the germline ends. The CDR3 runs to 16 residues. CDR3 coding DNA: TGCAGTGCTAGAGAGGGAGCGGACGGGCACCACTATGGCTACACCTTC. Translation gives CSAREGADGHHYGYTF.

Remarks on this clonotype: A much larger clone is a single base away; this may be a read error. Here the CDR3 DNA reads TGCGCCAGCAGCGGGGGAGCCATGAACGCTGAAGCTTTCTTT. Translating gives CASSGGAMNAEAFF. V and J are TRBV5-1 and TRBJ1-1; D is perhaps TRBD1 (5 bases). The germline V gene has CDR1 SGHRS and CDR2 YFSETQ. The CDR3 spans 14 residues.

This chain links TRBV7-9 with TRBJ1-2; D is possibly TRBD1 (6 bases). Trimming stripped 5 bases from V and 5 bases from J, with 18 bases between. Germline values: CDR1 SEHNR, CDR2 FQNEAQ (reference sequence). The CDR3 has 15 amino acids. In DNA, the CDR3 is TGTGCCAGCAGCCCCGGGGACTGGGGGCTATATGGCTACACCTTC. It translates to CASSPGDWGLYGYTF.

The sample holds many counts of this clonotype. This chain joins TRBV24-1 and TRBJ2-5; D possibly uses TRBD1 or TRBD2 (6 bases each). Germline loops: CDR1 KGHDR, CDR2 SFDVKD. V was shortened by 3 bases and J by 4 bases, with 8 bases between the two germline ends. The CDR3 is 13 residues long. Written as DNA, the CDR3 is TGTGCCACCAGTGATGGGGGGCGAGAGACCCAGTACTTC. Protein: CATSDGGRETQYF.

This clonotype was counted a few times. The genes are TRBV10-3 and TRBJ2-2; a possible D gene is TRBD2 (5 bases). The CDR3 has 16 residues. Trimming removed 6 bases from V and 4 bases from J, with 18 bases in between. Germline V CDR1 and CDR2: ENHRY, SYGVKD. The CDR3 DNA reads as TGTGCCATCAGCACAGCCGGAGGTTATTCCACCGGGGAGCTGTTTTTT. It encodes CAISTAGGYSTGELFF.

This clonotype was counted ten times or more. The chain uses TRBV10-3 and TRBJ1-1; the match to TRBD1 covers 12 bases. CDR3 length: 14 residues. Germline assignment: CDR1 ENHRY and CDR2 SYGVKD. With 10 bases clipped from V and 1 base from J, the junction kept 4 bases outside the gene matches. The CDR3 DNA reads as TGTGCCACCGGGACAGGGGGCTCGAACACTGAAGCTTTCTTT. This gives the protein CATGTGGSNTEAFF.

The rearrangement joins TRBV7-8 to TRBJ1-2; weak D call: TRBD1 (5 bases). V was trimmed by 0 bases and J by 4 bases, leaving 24 bases between them. Germline-derived CDR1 and CDR2 are SGHVS and FQNEAQ. The CDR3 has 19 amino acids. The CDR3, as DNA: TGTGCCAGCAGCTTAGCCTCTGGGCTGGGGCCGGGACGCCTCTATGGCTACACCTTC. Its translation is CASSLASGLGPGRLYGYTF.

In its sample, this clonotype was seen many times. V is TRBV12-3 or TRBV12-4 and J is TRBJ2-1; the match to TRBD2 covers 10 bases. The CDR3 loop spans 17 amino acids. The J segment lost 3 bases and the V segment lost 5 bases, leaving 10 bases of the junction unmatched. Here the CDR3 reads CASSATTSGAIYNEQFF. The CDR3 DNA sequence: TGTGCCAGCAGTGCCACTACTAGCGGGGCCATCTACAATGAGCAGTTCTTC.

The rearrangement links TRBV4-2 to TRBJ1-4, with D tentatively TRBD1 (5 bases). Per germline, CDR1 LGHNA and CDR2 YNFKEQ. CDR3 length: 13 amino acids. V was pared by 0 bases and J by 11 bases, with 10 bases between. CDR3: CASSQDQGGKLFF. The CDR3 nucleotides are TGTGCCAGCAGCCAAGATCAGGGTGGCAAACTGTTTTTT.

This rearrangement joins TRBV7-9 to TRBJ1-2, with TRBD1 as a possible D gene (6 bases). The ends were cut back, 5 bases at V and 3 bases at J, with 16 bases in the middle. The CDR3 consists of 15 residues. In germline, CDR1 is SEHNR, CDR2 FQNEAQ (reference sequence). In nucleotides, the CDR3 is TGTGCCAGCAGCGGAGAGGGGGGAAAGGACTATGGCTACACCTTC. Translation: CASSGEGGKDYGYTF.

This clonotype was recorded at least ten times. The chain carries TRBV20-1 and TRBJ2-5; the D call may be TRBD1 or TRBD2 (6 bases each). Trimming took off 1 base at V and 4 bases at J, with 10 bases between the two ends. Germline-derived CDR1 and CDR2 are DFQATT and SNEGSKA (reference sequence). This CDR3 comprises 13 residues. CDR3 nucleotides: TGCAGTGCTAGAGTGTGGGGGGCAGAGACCCAGTACTTC. Residues: CSARVWGAETQYF.

This clonotype showed up many times. The V call is TRBV25-1, the J call TRBJ2-2; D may be TRBD1 or TRBD2 (6 bases each). Trimming left V 4 bases short and J 7 bases short, with 16 bases between. The CDR3 loop spans 15 amino acids. Germline V gene sequence: CDR1 MGHDK, CDR2 SYGVNS. The CDR3: CASSVAGEESGELFF. The DNA for the CDR3 is TGTGCCAGCAGTGTGGCAGGGGAGGAAAGCGGGGAGCTGTTTTTT.

This clonotype was found many times. This chain connects TRBV3-1 to TRBJ2-3; 9 nucleotides align to TRBD2. This CDR3 has 17 amino acids. The junction had 6 bases not matched to a gene; V was cut back by 0 bases and J by 2 bases. Germline CDR1 reads LGHDT; CDR2 reads YNNKEL (reference sequence). DNA of the CDR3: TGTGCCAGCAGCCAAGAACGGCTAGCGGGACCCACAGATACGCAGTATTTT. It codes for CASSQERLAGPTDTQYF.

This clonotype was seen ten or more times. The chain employs TRBV5-1 and TRBJ1-1; D may be TRBD1 (6 bases). The germline V gene encodes CDR1 SGHRS and CDR2 YFSETQ. The CDR3 is made up of 16 amino acids. V shed 0 bases and J shed 3 bases, with 15 bases lying between them. CDR3 in amino acids: CASSLGQGMRYTEAFF. In DNA, the CDR3 is TGCGCCAGCAGCTTGGGCCAGGGGATGCGGTACACTGAAGCTTTCTTT.

Many counts were recorded for this clonotype. J is TRBJ1-5 and V is TRBV29-1; D is undetermined. CDR1 and CDR2 from the germline V gene are SQVTM and ANQGSEA. CDR3 size: 12 residues. The germline V and J ends were trimmed by 4 bases and 3 bases, with 7 bases remaining between them. DNA for the CDR3: TGCAGCGTTGGGGGAACCAATCAGCCCCAGCATTTT. As protein: CSVGGTNQPQHF.

The chain is built from TRBV27 and TRBJ2-2; D is undetermined. The CDR3 totals 15 residues. V lost 5 bases and J 2 bases, leaving 12 bases between the germline ends. CDR1 and CDR2 from the germline V gene are MNHEY and SMNVEV (reference sequence). CDR3 bases: TGTGCCAGCAGTGCCAGACACCTCAACACCGGGGAGCTGTTTTTT. The encoded protein is CASSARHLNTGELFF.